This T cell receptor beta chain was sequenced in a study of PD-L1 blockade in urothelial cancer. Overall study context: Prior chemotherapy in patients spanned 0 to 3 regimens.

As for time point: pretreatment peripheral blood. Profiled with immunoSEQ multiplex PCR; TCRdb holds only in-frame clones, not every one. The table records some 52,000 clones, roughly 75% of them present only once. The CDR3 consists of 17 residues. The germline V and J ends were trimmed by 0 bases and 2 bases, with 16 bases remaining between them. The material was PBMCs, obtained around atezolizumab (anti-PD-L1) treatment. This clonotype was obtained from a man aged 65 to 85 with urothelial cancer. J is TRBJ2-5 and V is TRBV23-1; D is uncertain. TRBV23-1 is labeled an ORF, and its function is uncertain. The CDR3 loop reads CASSQSRNGQSQETQYF. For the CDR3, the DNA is TGCGCCAGCAGTCAATCGAGAAATGGGCAGTCACAAGAGACCCAGTACTTC.